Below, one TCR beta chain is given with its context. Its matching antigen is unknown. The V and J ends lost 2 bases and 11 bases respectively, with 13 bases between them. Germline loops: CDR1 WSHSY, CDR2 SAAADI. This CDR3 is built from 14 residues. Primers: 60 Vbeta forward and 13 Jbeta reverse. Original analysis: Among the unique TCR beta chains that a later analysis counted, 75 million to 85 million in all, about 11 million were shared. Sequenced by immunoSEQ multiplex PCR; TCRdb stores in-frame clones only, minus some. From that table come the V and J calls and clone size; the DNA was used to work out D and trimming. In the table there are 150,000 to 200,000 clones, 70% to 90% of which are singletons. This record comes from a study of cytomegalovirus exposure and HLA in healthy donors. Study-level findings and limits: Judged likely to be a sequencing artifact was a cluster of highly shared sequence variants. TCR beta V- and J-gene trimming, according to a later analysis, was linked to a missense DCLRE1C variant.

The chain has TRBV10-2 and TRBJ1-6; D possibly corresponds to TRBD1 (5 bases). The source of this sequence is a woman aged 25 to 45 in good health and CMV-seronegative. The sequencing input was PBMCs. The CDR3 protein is CASSEVQEGTPLHF. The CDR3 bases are TGCGCCAGCAGTGAGGTCCAGGAGGGGACACCCCTCCACTTT.